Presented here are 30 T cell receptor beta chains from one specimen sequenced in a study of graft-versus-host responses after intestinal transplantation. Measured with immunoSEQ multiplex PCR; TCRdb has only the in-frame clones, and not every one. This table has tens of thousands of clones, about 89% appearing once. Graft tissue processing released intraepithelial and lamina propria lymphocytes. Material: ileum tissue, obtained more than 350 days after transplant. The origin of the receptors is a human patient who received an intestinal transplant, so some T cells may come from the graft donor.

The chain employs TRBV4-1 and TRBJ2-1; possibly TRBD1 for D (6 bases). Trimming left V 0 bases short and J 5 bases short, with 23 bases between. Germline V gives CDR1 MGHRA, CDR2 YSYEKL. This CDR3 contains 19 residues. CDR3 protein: CASSQERVGAGAKDNEQFF. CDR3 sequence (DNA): TGCGCCAGCAGCCAAGAACGGGTTGGGGCAGGGGCGAAGGACAATGAGCAGTTCTTC.

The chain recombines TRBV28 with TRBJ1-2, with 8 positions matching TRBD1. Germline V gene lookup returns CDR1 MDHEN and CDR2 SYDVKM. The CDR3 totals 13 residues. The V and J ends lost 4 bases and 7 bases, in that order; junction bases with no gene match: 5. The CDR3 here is CASSSGGTGGYTF. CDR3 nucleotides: TGTGCCAGCAGTTCAGGGGGCACGGGTGGCTACACCTTC.

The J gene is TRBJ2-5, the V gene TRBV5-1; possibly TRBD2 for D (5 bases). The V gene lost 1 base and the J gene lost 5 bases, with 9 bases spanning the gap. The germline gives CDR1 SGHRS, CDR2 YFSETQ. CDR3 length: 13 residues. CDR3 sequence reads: CASSLFGMETQYF. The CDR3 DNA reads TGCGCCAGCAGCTTGTTCGGGATGGAGACCCAGTACTTC.

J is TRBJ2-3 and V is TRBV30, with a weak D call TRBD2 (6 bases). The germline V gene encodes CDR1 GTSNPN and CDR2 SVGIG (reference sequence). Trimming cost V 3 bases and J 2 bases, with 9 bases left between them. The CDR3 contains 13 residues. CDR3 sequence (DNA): TGTGCCTGGAGGGCTAGCGCCACAGATACGCAGTATTTT. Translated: CAWRASATDTQYF.

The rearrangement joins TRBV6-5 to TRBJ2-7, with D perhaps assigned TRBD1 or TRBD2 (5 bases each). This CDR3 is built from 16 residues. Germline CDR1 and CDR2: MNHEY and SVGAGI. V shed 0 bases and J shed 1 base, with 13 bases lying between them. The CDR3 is CASSYSIGDQSYEQYF. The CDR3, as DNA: TGTGCCAGCAGTTACTCGATTGGGGACCAGTCCTACGAGCAGTACTTC.

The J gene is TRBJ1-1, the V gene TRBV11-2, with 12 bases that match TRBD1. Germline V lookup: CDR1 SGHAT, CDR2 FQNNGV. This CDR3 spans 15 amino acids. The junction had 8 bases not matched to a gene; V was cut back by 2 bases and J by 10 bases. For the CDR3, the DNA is TGTGCCAGCAGCTTAAGCCCGGGACAGGGGGCGAGAGCTTTCTTT. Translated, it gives CASSLSPGQGARAFF.

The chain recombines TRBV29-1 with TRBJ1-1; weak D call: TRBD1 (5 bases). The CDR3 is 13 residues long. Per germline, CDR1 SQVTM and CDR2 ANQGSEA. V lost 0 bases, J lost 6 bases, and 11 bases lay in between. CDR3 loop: CSVEEDGDAEAFF. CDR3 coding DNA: TGCAGCGTTGAAGAAGACGGGGACGCTGAAGCTTTCTTT.

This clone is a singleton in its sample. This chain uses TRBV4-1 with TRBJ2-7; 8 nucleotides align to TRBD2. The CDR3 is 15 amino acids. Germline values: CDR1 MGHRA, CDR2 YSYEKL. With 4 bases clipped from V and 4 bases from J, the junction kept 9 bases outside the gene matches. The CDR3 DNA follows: TGCGCCAGCAGCCCCCTCTCGGGGGGGGCTTACGAGCAGTACTTC. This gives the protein CASSPLSGGAYEQYF.

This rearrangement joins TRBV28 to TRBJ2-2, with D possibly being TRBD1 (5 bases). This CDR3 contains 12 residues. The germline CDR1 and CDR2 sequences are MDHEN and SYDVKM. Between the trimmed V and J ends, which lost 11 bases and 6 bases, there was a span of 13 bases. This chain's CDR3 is CACLKGPGELFF. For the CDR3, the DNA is TGTGCCTGTCTTAAGGGGCCCGGGGAGCTGTTTTTT.

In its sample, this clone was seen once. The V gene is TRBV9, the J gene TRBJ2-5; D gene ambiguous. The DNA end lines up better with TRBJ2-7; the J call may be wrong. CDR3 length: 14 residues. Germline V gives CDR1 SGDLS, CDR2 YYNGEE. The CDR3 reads CASSVDAGNYEQYF. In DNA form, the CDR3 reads TGTGCCAGCAGCGTAGATGCTGGGAATTACGAGCAGTACTTC.

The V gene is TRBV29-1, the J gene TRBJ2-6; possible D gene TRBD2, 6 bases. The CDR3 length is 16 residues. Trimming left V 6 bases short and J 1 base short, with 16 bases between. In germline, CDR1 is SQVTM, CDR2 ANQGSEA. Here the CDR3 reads CSVLGFGGSGANVLTF. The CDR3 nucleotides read TGCAGCGTATTGGGGTTTGGAGGGTCTGGGGCCAACGTCCTGACTTTC.

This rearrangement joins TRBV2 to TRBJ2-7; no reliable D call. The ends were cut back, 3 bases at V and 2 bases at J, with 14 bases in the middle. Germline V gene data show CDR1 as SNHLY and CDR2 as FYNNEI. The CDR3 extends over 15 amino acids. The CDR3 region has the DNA TGTGCCAGCAGTGATAGTAGGCAGCCCCCCTACGAGCAGTACTTC. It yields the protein CASSDSRQPPYEQYF.

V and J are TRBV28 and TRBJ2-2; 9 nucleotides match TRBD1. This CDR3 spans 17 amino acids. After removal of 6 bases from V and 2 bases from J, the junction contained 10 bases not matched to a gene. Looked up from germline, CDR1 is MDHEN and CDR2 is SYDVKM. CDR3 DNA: TGTGCCAGCAGCCGGGACAGGGACAAAATCAACACCGGGGAGCTGTTTTTT. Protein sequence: CASSRDRDKINTGELFF.

The CDR3 here is CASSERRSYEQYF. CDR3 nucleotide sequence: TGTGCCAGCAGTGAGCGACGGTCCTACGAGCAGTACTTC. The chain has TRBV6-4 and TRBJ2-7; D is uncertain. CDR1 and CDR2 from the germline V gene are MRHNA and SNTAGT. V was cut by 3 bases and J by 1 base, with 7 bases left in between. The CDR3 has 13 residues.

The CDR3 region is CATSRLGSNQPQHF. The CDR3 DNA sequence: TGTGCCACCAGCAGATTGGGGTCCAATCAGCCCCAGCATTTT. The chain carries TRBV15 and TRBJ1-5; D uncertain. Germline lookup yields CDR1 LNHNV and CDR2 YYDKDF (reference sequence). The CDR3 totals 14 residues. With 2 bases removed from V and 3 bases from J, the gap between germline ends came to 8 bases.

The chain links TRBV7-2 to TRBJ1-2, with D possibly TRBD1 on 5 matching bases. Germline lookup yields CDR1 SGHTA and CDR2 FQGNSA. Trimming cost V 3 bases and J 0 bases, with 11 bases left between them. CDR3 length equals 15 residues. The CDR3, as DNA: TGTGCCAGCAGCTTCGGGGGTCGGGCTAACTATGGCTACACCTTC. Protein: CASSFGGRANYGYTF.

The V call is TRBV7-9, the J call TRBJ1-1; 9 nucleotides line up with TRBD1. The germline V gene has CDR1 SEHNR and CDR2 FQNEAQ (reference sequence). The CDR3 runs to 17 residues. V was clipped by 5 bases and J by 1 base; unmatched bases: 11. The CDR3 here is CASSHYRGQDRNTEAFF. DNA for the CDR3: TGTGCCAGCAGCCATTACAGGGGGCAAGACCGGAACACTGAAGCTTTCTTT.

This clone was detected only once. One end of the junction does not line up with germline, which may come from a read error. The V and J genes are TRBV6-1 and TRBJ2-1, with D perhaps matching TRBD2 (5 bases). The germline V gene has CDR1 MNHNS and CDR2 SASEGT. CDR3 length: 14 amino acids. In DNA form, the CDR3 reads TGTGCCAGCAGTTTCTCTCTCGACTACGATGAGCAGTTCTTC. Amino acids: CASSFSLDYDEQFF.

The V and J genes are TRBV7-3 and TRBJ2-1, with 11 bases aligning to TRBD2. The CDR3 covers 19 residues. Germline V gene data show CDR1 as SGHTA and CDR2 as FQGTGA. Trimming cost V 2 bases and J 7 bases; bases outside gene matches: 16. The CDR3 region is CASSLLALAGGVAGNEQFF. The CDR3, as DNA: TGTGCCAGCAGCTTATTAGCGCTAGCGGGAGGAGTGGCGGGGAATGAGCAGTTCTTC.

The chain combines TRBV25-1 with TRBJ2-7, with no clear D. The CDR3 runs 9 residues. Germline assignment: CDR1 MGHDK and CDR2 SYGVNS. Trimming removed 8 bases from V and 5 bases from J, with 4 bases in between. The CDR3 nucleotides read TGTGCCAGCGGTCACGAGCAGTACTTC. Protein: CASGHEQYF.

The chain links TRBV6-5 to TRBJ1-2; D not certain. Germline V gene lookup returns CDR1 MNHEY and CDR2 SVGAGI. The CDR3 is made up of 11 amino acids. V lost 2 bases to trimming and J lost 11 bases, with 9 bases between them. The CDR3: CASSYLGRYTF. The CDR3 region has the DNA TGTGCCAGCAGTTACCTGGGTAGATACACCTTC.

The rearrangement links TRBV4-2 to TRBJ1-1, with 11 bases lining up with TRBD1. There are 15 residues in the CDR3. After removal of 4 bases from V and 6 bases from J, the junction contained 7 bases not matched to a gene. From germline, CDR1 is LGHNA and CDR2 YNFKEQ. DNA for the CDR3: TGTGCCAGCAGCCCTTTAGAGGGACAGGGGGCTGAAGCTTTCTTT. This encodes CASSPLEGQGAEAFF.

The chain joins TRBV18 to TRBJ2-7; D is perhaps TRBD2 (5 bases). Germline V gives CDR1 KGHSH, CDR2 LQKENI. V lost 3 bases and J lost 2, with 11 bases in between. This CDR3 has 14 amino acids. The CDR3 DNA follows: TGTGCCAGCTCACCCCTCGAGAGGGCCTACGAGCAGTACTTC. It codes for CASSPLERAYEQYF. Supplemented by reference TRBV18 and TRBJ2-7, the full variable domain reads NAGVMQNPRHLVRRRGQEARLRCSPMKGHSHVYWYRQLPEEGLKFMVYLQKENIIDESGMPKERFSAEFPKEGPSILRIQQVVRGDSAAYFCASSPLERAYEQYFGPGTRLTVT.

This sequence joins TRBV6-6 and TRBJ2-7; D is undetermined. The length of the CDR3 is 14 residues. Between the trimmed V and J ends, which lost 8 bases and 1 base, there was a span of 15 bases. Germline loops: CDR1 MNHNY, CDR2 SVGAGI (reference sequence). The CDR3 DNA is TGTGCCAGCCGCCGCCAGGAGAATTCCTACGAGCAGTACTTC. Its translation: CASRRQENSYEQYF.

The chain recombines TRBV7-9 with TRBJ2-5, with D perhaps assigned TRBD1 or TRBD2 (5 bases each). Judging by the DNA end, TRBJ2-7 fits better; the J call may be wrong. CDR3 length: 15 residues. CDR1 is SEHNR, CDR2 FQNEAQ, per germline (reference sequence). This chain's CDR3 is CASSQLGVASYEQYF. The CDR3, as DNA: TGTGCCAGCAGCCAGCTGGGGGTCGCTTCCTACGAGCAGTACTTC.

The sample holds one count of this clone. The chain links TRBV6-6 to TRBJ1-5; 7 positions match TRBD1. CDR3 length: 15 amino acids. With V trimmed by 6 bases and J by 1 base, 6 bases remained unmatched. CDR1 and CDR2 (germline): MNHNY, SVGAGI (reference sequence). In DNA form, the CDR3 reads TGTGCCAGCAGCCCGCACAGGGGAAGCAATCAGCCCCAGCATTTT. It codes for CASSPHRGSNQPQHF.

CDR3 DNA: TGTGCCAGCAGCCTCGGGATGGGAGTGGAAGAGACCCAGTACTTC. It encodes CASSLGMGVEETQYF. This chain joins TRBV6-5 and TRBJ2-5; possibly TRBD2 for D (5 bases). Trimming removed 6 bases at V and 3 bases at J, with 17 bases between. CDR1 is MNHEY, CDR2 SVGAGI, per germline. This CDR3 spans 15 amino acids.

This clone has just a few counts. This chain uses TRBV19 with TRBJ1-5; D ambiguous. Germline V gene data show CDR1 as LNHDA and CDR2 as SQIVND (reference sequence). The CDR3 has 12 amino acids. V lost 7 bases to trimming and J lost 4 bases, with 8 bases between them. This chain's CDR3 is CASNRGNQPQHF. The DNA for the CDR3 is TGTGCCAGTAACCGAGGAAATCAGCCCCAGCATTTT. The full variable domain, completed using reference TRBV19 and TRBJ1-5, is DGGITQSPKYLFRKEGQNVTLSCEQNLNHDAMYWYRQDPGQGLRLIYYSQIVNDFQKGDIAEGYSVSREKKESFPLTVTSAQKNPTAFYLCASNRGNQPQHFGDGTRLSIL.

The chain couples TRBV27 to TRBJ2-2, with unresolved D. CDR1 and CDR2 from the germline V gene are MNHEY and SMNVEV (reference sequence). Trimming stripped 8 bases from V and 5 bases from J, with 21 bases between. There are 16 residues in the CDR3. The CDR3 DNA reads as TGTGCCAGCTCTCCCCTGGGGATATTTACGACCGGGGAGCTGTTTTTT. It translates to CASSPLGIFTTGELFF.

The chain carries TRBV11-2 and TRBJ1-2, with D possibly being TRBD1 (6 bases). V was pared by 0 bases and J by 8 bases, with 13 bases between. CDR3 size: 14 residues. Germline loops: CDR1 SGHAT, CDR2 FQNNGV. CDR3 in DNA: TGTGCCAGCAGCTTAGATCACCAGGGGCGCGGCTACACCTTC. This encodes CASSLDHQGRGYTF.